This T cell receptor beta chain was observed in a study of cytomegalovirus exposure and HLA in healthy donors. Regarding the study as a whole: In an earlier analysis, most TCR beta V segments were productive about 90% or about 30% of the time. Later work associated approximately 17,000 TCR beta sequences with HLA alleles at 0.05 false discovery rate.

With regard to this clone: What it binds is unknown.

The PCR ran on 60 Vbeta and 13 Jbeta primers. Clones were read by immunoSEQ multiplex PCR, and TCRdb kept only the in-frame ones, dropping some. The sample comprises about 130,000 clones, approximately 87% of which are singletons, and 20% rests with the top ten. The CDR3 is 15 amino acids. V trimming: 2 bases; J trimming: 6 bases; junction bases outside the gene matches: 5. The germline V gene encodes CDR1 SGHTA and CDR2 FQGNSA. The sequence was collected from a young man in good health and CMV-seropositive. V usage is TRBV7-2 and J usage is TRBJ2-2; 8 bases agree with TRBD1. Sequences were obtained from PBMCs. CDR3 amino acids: CASSLSQGAAGELFF. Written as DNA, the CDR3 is TGTGCCAGCAGCTTATCCCAGGGGGCCGCCGGGGAGCTGTTTTTT. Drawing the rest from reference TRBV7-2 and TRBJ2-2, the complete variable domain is GAGVSQSPSNKVTEKGKDVELRCDPISGHTALYWYRQSLGQGLEFLIYFQGNSAPDKSGLPSDRFSAERTGGSVSTLTIQRTQQEDSAVYLCASSLSQGAAGELFFGEGSRLTVL.